The 30 T cell receptor beta chains below come from one sample, sequenced in a study of T cells in Graves' hyperthyroidism and ophthalmopathy. Using RNA transcripts as the source, TCR beta CDR3 regions were amplified. An initial round of RT-PCR targeting the TCR CDR3 relied on the HTBI primer set. TCRdb ran MiXCR on the multiplex PCR reads and lists one entry per CDR3 protein. The sample shows about 330,000 distinct CDR3 sequences, approximately 15% of them seen only once. Sequencing used blood. The origin of the receptors is a woman aged 40 to 50 with Graves' ophthalmopathy.

At least ten counts were recorded for this clonotype. This rearrangement joins TRBV15 to TRBJ2-3; D not resolved. Trimming left V 5 bases short and J 6 bases short, with 18 bases between. This CDR3 region has 15 residues. Germline CDR1 LNHNV, CDR2 YYDKDF (reference sequence). CDR3 DNA sequence: TGTGCCACCAGCCCACGCGGCCGGTTCGGGGATACGCAGTATTTT. Residues: CATSPRGRFGDTQYF.

This clonotype turned up a few times. This rearrangement joins TRBV28 to TRBJ1-1, with 7 nucleotides matching TRBD1. The V gene's germline CDR1 is MDHEN and CDR2 SYDVKM. The V and J ends lost 5 bases and 5 bases, in that order; junction bases with no gene match: 8. The CDR3 spans 14 residues. CDR3 bases: TGTGCCAGCAGTCTCTCACAGGGGTGGACTGAAGCTTTCTTT. The encoded protein is CASSLSQGWTEAFF.

In this sample, this clonotype turned up a few times. The chain employs TRBV29-1 and TRBJ1-1; D is uncertain. Germline CDR1 is SQVTM and CDR2 is ANQGSEA. V lost 6 bases and J lost 7, with 15 bases in between. The CDR3 runs to 12 residues. CDR3 protein: CSVAPGGNEAFF. The DNA of the CDR3 is TGCAGCGTGGCCCCCGGAGGTAATGAAGCTTTCTTT.

The chain combines TRBV11-2 with TRBJ1-4; D ambiguous. Germline V lookup: CDR1 SGHAT, CDR2 FQNNGV. V lost 2 bases and J lost 0, with 16 bases in between. The CDR3 has 18 amino acids. The CDR3 sequence is CASSLRSRSNPTNEKLFF. CDR3 nucleotide sequence: TGTGCCAGCAGCTTAAGGTCGAGGAGCAATCCAACTAATGAAAAACTGTTTTTT.

This clonotype was counted many times. The V and J genes are TRBV12-3 or TRBV12-4 and TRBJ2-1; 7 bases agree with TRBD1. Trimming cost V 5 bases and J 10 bases; bases outside gene matches: 11. The CDR3 consists of 14 residues. CDR3 bases: TGTGCCAGCAGTCCAATCCGGACAGGCCCGGAGCAGTTCTTC. Its protein product is CASSPIRTGPEQFF.

In this sample, this clonotype turned up a few times. V is TRBV10-1 and J is TRBJ2-7; the D is unclear. Deletions cut 3 bases from V and 1 base from J, with 4 bases between. The CDR3 has 12 amino acids. Germline-derived CDR1 and CDR2 are WNHNN and SYGVQD (reference sequence). CDR3 DNA: TGCGCCAGCAGTGACCCGTCCTACGAGCAGTACTTC. Translated: CASSDPSYEQYF.

The chain carries TRBV5-1 and TRBJ1-3, with a weak D call TRBD1 (6 bases). The CDR3 covers 15 residues. The ends were cut back, 3 bases at V and 0 bases at J, with 10 bases in the middle. Germline V CDR1 and CDR2: SGHRS, YFSETQ. CDR3 DNA: TGCGCCAGCAGCTACGGACAGAACTCTGGAAACACCATATATTTT. This codes for CASSYGQNSGNTIYF.

Points on this clonotype: A clone one base away is much larger, so this may be a read error. The rearrangement uses TRBV11-2 and TRBJ1-6; no clear D gene. Per germline, CDR1 SGHAT and CDR2 FQNNGV. The CDR3 covers 15 residues. The CDR3 reads CASSLVSGIGSSLHF. Written as DNA, the CDR3 is TGTGCCAGCAGCCTTGTTTCTGGGATCGGTTCATCCCTCCACTTT.

The rearrangement links TRBV10-3 to TRBJ2-5; D is perhaps TRBD1 or TRBD2 (5 bases each). CDR1 ENHRY and CDR2 SYGVKD come from the germline V gene. The CDR3 extends over 17 amino acids. V was cut by 2 bases and J by 4 bases, with 20 bases left in between. In nucleotides, the CDR3 is TGTGCCATCAGTGAGCTCGAGGGAACGAGGGGTAGAGAGACCCAGTACTTC. Translating it yields CAISELEGTRGRETQYF.

This clonotype was found many times. The CDR3 DNA is TGTGCCAGCAGGGCGGGCCTGAATGAAAAACTGTTTTTT. Translating it yields CASRAGLNEKLFF. This sequence joins TRBV7-9 and TRBJ1-4; D ambiguous. The CDR3 is 13 amino acids. The ends were cut back, 6 bases at V and 5 bases at J, with 10 bases in the middle. From germline, CDR1 is SEHNR and CDR2 FQNEAQ (reference sequence).

This clonotype was counted many times. The chain carries TRBV20-1 and TRBJ2-5; a weak D match, TRBD1 (5 bases). The CDR3 loop spans 12 amino acids. Germline values: CDR1 DFQATT, CDR2 SNEGSKA (reference sequence). V was trimmed by 5 bases and J by 6 bases, leaving 13 bases between them. The CDR3 loop reads CSAPGNRKTQYF. The CDR3 DNA reads as TGCAGTGCTCCAGGGAATAGGAAGACCCAGTACTTC.

This chain connects TRBV3-1 to TRBJ1-3, with D unresolved. CDR1 and CDR2 from the germline V gene are LGHDT and YNNKEL (reference sequence). There are 17 residues in the CDR3. V lost 0 bases, J lost 0 bases, and 12 bases lay in between. In DNA form, the CDR3 reads TGTGCCAGCAGCCAAGATCCTCGCGCTCTCTCTGGAAACACCATATATTTT. Encoded protein: CASSQDPRALSGNTIYF. The complete variable domain, with remaining parts taken from reference TRBV3-1 and TRBJ1-3, reads DTAVSQTPKYLVTQMGNDKSIKCEQNLGHDTMYWYKQDSKKFLKIMFSYNNKELIINETVPNRFSPKSPDKAHLNLHINSLELGDSAVYFCASSQDPRALSGNTIYFGEGSWLTVV.

This clonotype has ten or more counts. This rearrangement joins TRBV7-2 to TRBJ1-2; TRBD1 matches 7 bases. V lost 4 bases to trimming and J lost 4 bases; unmatched junction nucleotides: 6. The CDR3 length is 14 residues. Germline V CDR1 and CDR2: SGHTA, FQGNSA. This chain's CDR3 is CASSSYRGSYGYTF. CDR3 DNA sequence: TGTGCCAGCAGCTCGTACAGGGGAAGCTATGGCTACACCTTC.

With regard to this clonotype: The junction does not match germline at one end; this may be a read error. The chain is built from TRBV2 and TRBJ2-4; 9 bases are a match to TRBD2. This CDR3 spans 19 amino acids. The germline gives CDR1 SNHLY, CDR2 FYNNEI. The CDR3 sequence is CASSFPEGGGAVSKNTQYF. CDR3 bases: TGTGCCAGCAGCTTCCCTGAAGGCGGGGGGGCTGTGTCCAAAAACACTCAGTACTTC. The full variable domain, completed using reference TRBV2 and TRBJ2-4, is EPEVTQTPSHQVTQMGQEVILRCVPISNHLYFYWYRQILGQKVEFLVSFYNNEISEKSEIFDDQFSVERPDGSNFTLKIRSTKLEDSAMYFCASSFPEGGGAVSKNTQYFGAGTRLSVL.

This clonotype was picked up a small number of times. A clone one base away is much larger, so this may be a read error. This sequence joins TRBV20-1 and TRBJ2-5; TRBD1 matches 8 bases. Losses at the gene ends were 6 bases for V and 7 bases for J; bases not matched to a gene: 16. CDR3 length: 15 amino acids. The germline V gene has CDR1 DFQATT and CDR2 SNEGSKA (reference sequence). The CDR3 region has the DNA TGCAGTGCCACGACAGGGGCATCACCAAGTGGGACCCAGTACTTC. Protein product: CSATTGASPSGTQYF.

Many counts were recorded for this clonotype. The chain has TRBV12-3 or TRBV12-4 and TRBJ1-1, with D tentatively TRBD1 (6 bases). CDR3 length equals 13 residues. The germline V and J ends were trimmed by 3 bases and 7 bases, with 12 bases remaining between them. CDR3 sequence: CASSLLGGNEAFF. The CDR3 coding sequence is TGTGCCAGCAGTTTGTTAGGGGGAAATGAAGCTTTCTTT.

This clonotype showed up many times. This rearrangement joins TRBV25-1 to TRBJ2-7; no clear D. The length of the CDR3 is 16 residues. Germline values: CDR1 MGHDK, CDR2 SYGVNS. Trimming stripped 3 bases from V and 5 bases from J, with 20 bases between. The CDR3 sequence is CASSEGSTRRVDEQYF. As DNA, the CDR3 is TGTGCCAGCAGTGAGGGGTCGACCCGTAGGGTTGACGAGCAGTACTTC.

This clonotype was counted between two and nine times. The chain combines TRBV24-1 with TRBJ2-1, with D unresolved. V was clipped by 7 bases and J by 4 bases, with 7 bases between them. Per the germline V gene, CDR1 is KGHDR and CDR2 is SFDVKD. The CDR3 spans 12 residues. The CDR3 sequence is CATSTEYNEQFF. CDR3 coding DNA: TGTGCCACCAGCACAGAATACAATGAGCAGTTCTTC.

There are a few counts of this clonotype. V is TRBV5-6 and J is TRBJ1-3; no firm D call. Looked up from germline, CDR1 is SGHDT and CDR2 is YYEEEE. V lost 0 bases, J lost 0 bases, and 10 bases lay in between. The CDR3 consists of 16 residues. CDR3 DNA: TGTGCCAGCAGCTTGGCCGGGTCCCACTCTGGAAACACCATATATTTT. It codes for CASSLAGSHSGNTIYF.

This clonotype came up many times. This chain joins TRBV2 and TRBJ1-4; tentative D call: TRBD1 (5 bases). Per germline, CDR1 SNHLY and CDR2 FYNNEI. The V and J ends lost 3 bases and 6 bases respectively, with 8 bases between them. The CDR3 consists of 13 residues. The CDR3 here is CASSEGRHEKLFF. The DNA of the CDR3 is TGTGCCAGCAGTGAGGGACGACATGAAAAACTGTTTTTT.

Of note for this clonotype: A much larger clone is a single base away; this may be a read error. The V call is TRBV7-9, the J call TRBJ2-5; D perhaps matches TRBD2 (5 bases). With 4 bases removed from V and 3 bases from J, the gap between germline ends came to 15 bases. Per the germline V gene, CDR1 is SEHNR and CDR2 is FQNEAQ (reference sequence). This CDR3 is built from 15 residues. CDR3 coding DNA: TGTGCCAGCAGCTCAAGGACTGTCGGGGAAGAGACCCAGTACTTC. Translated, it gives CASSSRTVGEETQYF.

This chain links TRBV20-1 with TRBJ1-5, with D perhaps TRBD1 (5 bases). Per the germline V gene, CDR1 is DFQATT and CDR2 is SNEGSKA (reference sequence). V lost 3 bases and J lost 7, with 13 bases in between. The CDR3 extends over 13 amino acids. For the CDR3, the DNA is TGCAGTGCTAGCCGGGACGGTGGCCAGCCCCAGCATTTT. Its translation: CSASRDGGQPQHF.

The chain links TRBV20-1 to TRBJ2-7; 8 bases align to TRBD1. This CDR3 spans 11 amino acids. Germline V gene data show CDR1 as DFQATT and CDR2 as SNEGSKA (reference sequence). The junction had 5 bases not matched to a gene; V was cut back by 8 bases and J by 5 bases. CDR3 DNA sequence: TGCAGTCCAGGGGGCAGGAACGAGCAGTACTTC. Amino acid sequence: CSPGGRNEQYF.

Ten or more counts support this clonotype. The J gene is TRBJ2-7, the V gene TRBV20-1; D might be TRBD2 (6 bases). The CDR3 contains 12 residues. V was cut by 4 bases and J by 4 bases, with 11 bases left in between. Germline V gene data show CDR1 as DFQATT and CDR2 as SNEGSKA (reference sequence). CDR3 in DNA: TGCAGTGCTACGGGAGACGGGTACGAGCAGTACTTC. Residues: CSATGDGYEQYF.

As to this clonotype: A much larger clone sits a single nucleotide away, making a read error possible. The chain carries TRBV15 and TRBJ2-1; no clear D. Trimming took off 8 bases at V and 5 bases at J, with 7 bases between the two ends. Germline CDR1 reads LNHNV; CDR2 reads YYDKDF (reference sequence). The CDR3 is made up of 11 amino acids. CDR3 DNA sequence: TGTGCCACCGGCACAGACAATGAGCAGTTCTTC. Amino acids: CATGTDNEQFF.

This clonotype was recorded at least ten times. The chain combines TRBV27 with TRBJ1-2; 7 bases agree with TRBD1. Germline V gives CDR1 MNHEY, CDR2 SMNVEV (reference sequence). Trimming took 4 bases from V and 5 from J; bases not matched to a gene: 4. This CDR3 is built from 13 residues. The CDR3 sequence is CASSSSGQYGYTF. The CDR3 nucleotides read TGTGCCAGCAGTTCCTCGGGACAGTATGGCTACACCTTC.

This clonotype was detected a few times. This chain uses TRBV5-4 with TRBJ2-1; D is possibly TRBD1 (7 bases). CDR1 is SGHNT and CDR2 is YYREEE in the germline V gene (reference sequence). Trimming pared 10 bases from V and 10 bases from J, leaving 18 bases between. The CDR3 loop spans 12 amino acids. The DNA for the CDR3 is TGTGCCTGGAGGGGGCGCGGGGCCGAGCAGTTCTTC. It is translated as CAWRGRGAEQFF.

This clonotype has ten or more counts. The chain recombines TRBV14 with TRBJ1-2; TRBD1 matches at 7 bases. Germline-derived CDR1 and CDR2 are SGHDN and FVKESK. The CDR3 length is 15 residues. V lost 5 bases, J lost 7 bases, and 13 bases stayed unmatched. In DNA, the CDR3 is TGTGCCAGCAGCTCCGCTCCCAGGGGGGAGGTTGGCTACACCTTC. Amino acids: CASSSAPRGEVGYTF.

This clonotype was observed many times. The CDR3 reads CAIRTETMNTEAFF. In DNA form, the CDR3 reads TGTGCCATCAGGACAGAGACCATGAACACTGAAGCTTTCTTT. The rearrangement links TRBV10-3 to TRBJ1-1; TRBD1 might be the D (5 bases). The germline gives CDR1 ENHRY, CDR2 SYGVKD. The CDR3 is 14 amino acids. V was pared by 6 bases and J by 0 bases, with 11 bases between.

V gene TRBV14 combines with J gene TRBJ1-1; D is possibly TRBD1 (5 bases). Germline V gives CDR1 SGHDN, CDR2 FVKESK. V lost 2 bases, J lost 0 bases, and 10 bases lay in between. The CDR3 length is 15 residues. CDR3 DNA: TGTGCCAGCAGCCAACAGGGCACCATGAACACTGAAGCTTTCTTT. This codes for CASSQQGTMNTEAFF. Drawing the rest from reference TRBV14 and TRBJ1-1, the complete variable domain is EAGVTQFPSHSVIEKGQTVTLRCDPISGHDNLYWYRRVMGKEIKFLLHFVKESKQDESGMPNNRFLAERTGGTYSTLKVQPAELEDSGVYFCASSQQGTMNTEAFFGQGTRLTVV.